This T cell receptor (beta chain) was obtained from a study of blood T cell repertoires in COVID-19. Study-wide background: Some COVID-19 samples were acute and others convalescent; all came from the United States, Italy and Spain. Sample material is recorded as cDNA or gDNA derived from T cells, B-cell-depleted T cells, or PBMCs.

Per the study methods: It was from reference gene primer amplification that nucleated cell counts were estimated. The data were produced by immunoSEQ multiplex PCR, yet TCRdb's version contains in-frame clones alone and is incomplete. V, J and clone size are those of that table, while D and trimming were read from the DNA. The sample lists 35,000 to 50,000 clones, around 90% occurring once. CDR1 is MNHEY, CDR2 SMNVEV, per germline (reference sequence). Losses at the gene ends were 6 bases for V and 8 bases for J; bases not matched to a gene: 12. The CDR3 contains 16 residues. This receptor was taken from a woman in her thirties or forties with acute or convalescent COVID-19. Sequenced sample: peripheral blood. The rearrangement uses TRBV27 and TRBJ2-1; TRBD2 matches 11 bases. This CDR3 is CASSQYSGRVMDEQFF. Written as DNA, the CDR3 is TGTGCCAGCAGCCAATATAGCGGGAGGGTAATGGATGAGCAGTTCTTC.